This T cell receptor beta chain comes out of a study of technical replicates of blood from a handful of donors. Trimming took off 5 bases at V and 6 bases at J, with 17 bases between the two ends. Germline V gene sequence: CDR1 MNHEY, CDR2 SVGAGI. CDR3 size: 14 residues. Data came from immunoSEQ multiplex PCR; TCRdb stores just in-frame clones and leaves some out. Here the sample spans about 13,000 clones, 80% to 90% being singletons. The chain combines TRBV6-5 with TRBJ2-7, with D possibly TRBD2 on 5 matching bases. The sequenced material came from PBMCs. The TCR was taken from a human donor in good health. The CDR3 spells CASSLSERASEQYF. CDR3 in DNA: TGTGCCAGCAGTCTATCTGAGAGGGCTAGCGAGCAGTACTTC.